The entry that follows covers one T cell receptor beta chain sequence. The data belong to a study of technical replicates of blood from a few donors. The repertoire was sequenced with immunoSEQ multiplex PCR; TCRdb's copy has only in-frame clones and lacks some. The sample contains nearly 90,000 clones, about 95% of which appear only once. The receptor comes from a human donor in good health. Sequencing used T cells isolated from PBMCs.

The CDR3 reads CASSPTRSAGNTIYF. Here the CDR3 DNA reads TGTGCCAGCAGCCCTACTAGGTCCGCTGGAAACACCATATATTTT. V is TRBV7-8 and J is TRBJ1-3, with D unresolved. The V end lost 5 bases, the J end lost 2 bases, and 13 bases lay between the germline ends. Germline CDR1 is SGHVS and CDR2 is FQNEAQ. The CDR3 consists of 15 residues.